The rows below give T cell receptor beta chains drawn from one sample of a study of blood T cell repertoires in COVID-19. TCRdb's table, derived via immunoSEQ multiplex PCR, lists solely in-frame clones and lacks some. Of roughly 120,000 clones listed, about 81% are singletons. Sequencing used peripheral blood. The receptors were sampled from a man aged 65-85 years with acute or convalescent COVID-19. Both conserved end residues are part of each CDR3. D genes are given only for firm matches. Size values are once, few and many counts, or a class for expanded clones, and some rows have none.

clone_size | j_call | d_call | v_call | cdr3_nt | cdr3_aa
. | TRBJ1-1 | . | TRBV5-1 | TGCGCCAGCAGCTTGGGAGGGTTCCAGATGAACACTGAAGCTTTCTTT | CASSLGGFQMNTEAFF
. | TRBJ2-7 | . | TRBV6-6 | TGTGCCAGCAGTTACGAAGGGGGGGGATCCCCCTACGAGCAGTACTTC | CASSYEGGGSPYEQYF
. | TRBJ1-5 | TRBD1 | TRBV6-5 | TGTGCCAGCAGTACAGACAGGGGAAGCAATCAGCCCCAGCATTTT | CASSTDRGSNQPQHF
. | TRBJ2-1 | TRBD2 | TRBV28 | TGTGCCAGCACCCTGGGAGGGACGGTGATAAGCAATGAGCAGTTCTTC | CASTLGGTVISNEQFF
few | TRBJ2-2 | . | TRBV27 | TGTGCCAGCAGTCTCTCTCTAGAAGCTAAAAACACCGGGGAGCTGTTTTTT | CASSLSLEAKNTGELFF
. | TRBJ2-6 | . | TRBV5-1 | TGCGCCAGCAGCTTGGTGGGGGGGCCTGGGGCCAACGTCCTGACTTTC | CASSLVGGPGANVLTF
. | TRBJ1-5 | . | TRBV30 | TGTGCCTGGAGTGTGGCAGGGCCCCAGCCCCAGCATTTT | CAWSVAGPQPQHF
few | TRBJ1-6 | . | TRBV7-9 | TGTGCCAGCAGCTTTAGACAGTCGTCCGGATATAATTCACCCCTCCACTTT | CASSFRQSSGYNSPLHF
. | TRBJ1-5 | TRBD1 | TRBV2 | TGTGCCAGCAGTGGTCGACAGGGGAGCAATCAGCCCCAGCATTTT | CASSGRQGSNQPQHF
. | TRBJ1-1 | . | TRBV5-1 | TGCGCCAGCAGCTTGCCCCCGACAGCAAACACTGAAGCTTTCTTT | CASSLPPTANTEAFF
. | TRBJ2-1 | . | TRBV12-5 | TGTGCTAGTGGTGCCCCCCATAGCCGCGATGAGCAGTTCTTC | CASGAPHSRDEQFF
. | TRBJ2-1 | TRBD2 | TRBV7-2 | TGTGCCAGCAGCAGTACTAGCGGCTCCTACAATGAGCAGTTCTTC | CASSSTSGSYNEQFF
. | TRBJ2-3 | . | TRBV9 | TGTGCCAGCACAAGGGGTTTAACTAGCACAGATACGCAGTATTTT | CASTRGLTSTDTQYF
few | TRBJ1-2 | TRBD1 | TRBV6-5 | TGTGCCAGCAGCCCCAGGGGGACTAGGGGCTACACCTTC | CASSPRGTRGYTF
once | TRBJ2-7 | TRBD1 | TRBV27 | TGTGCCAGCAGTTTATCCGGGACAGGGGCCTACGAGCAGTACTTC | CASSLSGTGAYEQYF
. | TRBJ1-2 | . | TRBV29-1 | TGCAGCGTTGGAGCAGGGGCCGAGAAGAGTGGCTACACCTTC | CSVGAGAEKSGYTF
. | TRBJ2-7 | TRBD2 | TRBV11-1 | TGTGCCAGCAGCTTCGGGACTAGCGGGGGCGGCGAGCAGTACTTC | CASSFGTSGGGEQYF
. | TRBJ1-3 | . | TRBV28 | TGTGCCAGCAGTCCCCCGGGACTGGACGCCGTGGGAGGAAACACCATATATTTT | CASSPPGLDAVGGNTIYF
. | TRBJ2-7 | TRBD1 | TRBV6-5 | TGTGCCAGCAGGAAAACAGGGGGATCCTACGAGCAGTACTTC | CASRKTGGSYEQYF
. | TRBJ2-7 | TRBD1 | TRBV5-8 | TGTGCCAGCAGCTCCGTGGAGACAGGGGGGAACGAGCAGTACTTC | CASSSVETGGNEQYF
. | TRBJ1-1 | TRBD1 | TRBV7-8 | TGTGCCAGCAGCCCGGAGGGGGCGCGGACTGAAGCTTTCTTT | CASSPEGARTEAFF
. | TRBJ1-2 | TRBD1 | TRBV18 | TGTGCCAGCTCACCAGGGACAGGGGGCTACTATGGCTACACCTTC | CASSPGTGGYYGYTF
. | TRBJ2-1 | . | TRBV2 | TGTGCCAGCAGTCGCCCGGGGGACTCCTACAATGAGCAGTTCTTC | CASSRPGDSYNEQFF
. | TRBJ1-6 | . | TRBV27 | TGTGCCAGCAGTCGCGCGACCGGGAGCTCCTATAATTCACCCCTCCACTTT | CASSRATGSSYNSPLHF
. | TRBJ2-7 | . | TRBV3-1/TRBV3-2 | TGTGCCAGCAGCCACCCCCGGGTGGGTGACGAGCAGTACTTC | CASSHPRVGDEQYF
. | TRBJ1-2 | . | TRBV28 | TGTGCCAGCAGTTCCCAGGGCTATGGCTACACCTTC | CASSSQGYGYTF
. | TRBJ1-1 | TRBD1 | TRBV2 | TGTGCCAGCAGCCTCAGGACAGGGTCAAGGGGCACTGAAGCTTTCTTT | CASSLRTGSRGTEAFF
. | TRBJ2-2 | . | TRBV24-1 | TGTGCCACCTCGGGTAAAGGCCCGAGGACCGGGGAGCTGTTTTTT | CATSGKGPRTGELFF
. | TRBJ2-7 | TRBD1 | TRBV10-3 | TGTGCCACCAAACTCCTGGCAGGGGGCGATCTGGGAGAGCAGTACTTC | CATKLLAGGDLGEQYF
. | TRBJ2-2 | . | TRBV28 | TGTGCCAGCAGTCCAGGACTAGGGGGCACCGGGGAGCTGTTTTTT | CASSPGLGGTGELFF
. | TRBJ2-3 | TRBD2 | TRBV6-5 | TGTGCCAGCAGGAGGGGACTAGCGGGAACAGATACGCAGTATTTT | CASRRGLAGTDTQYF
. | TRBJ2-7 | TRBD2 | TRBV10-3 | TGTGCCATCGGGCGGGGGGACGAGTACGAGCAGTACTTC | CAIGRGDEYEQYF
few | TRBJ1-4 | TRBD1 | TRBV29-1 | TGCAGCGGTCGGACAGGGGGCGGTGAAAAACTGTTTTTT | CSGRTGGGEKLFF
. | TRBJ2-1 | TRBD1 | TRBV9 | TGTGCCAGCAGCGTAGGGGGACAGGGGGCGAATGAGCAGTTCTTC | CASSVGGQGANEQFF
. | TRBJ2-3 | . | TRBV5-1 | TGCGCCAGCAGCTTGGCTGACAGGCTCACAGATACGCAGTATTTT | CASSLADRLTDTQYF
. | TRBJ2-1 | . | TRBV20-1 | TGCAGTGCCCCTTCGAATGAGCAGTTCTTC | CSAPSNEQFF
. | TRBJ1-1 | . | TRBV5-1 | TGCGCCAGCAGCTTGAGGGCAGGGTCGAACACTGAAGCTTTCTTT | CASSLRAGSNTEAFF
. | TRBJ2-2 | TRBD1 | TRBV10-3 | TGTGCCATCAGTGACGCGACACAGGGGGCAGGGACCGGGGAGCTGTTTTTT | CAISDATQGAGTGELFF
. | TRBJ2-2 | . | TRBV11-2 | TGTGCCAGCACCTTAGTGGGGGCCGCGCATGCCGGGGAGCTGTTTTTT | CASTLVGAAHAGELFF
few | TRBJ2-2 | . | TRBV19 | TGTGCCAGTAGTATGTCGGGGGGCAACACCGGGGAGCTGTTTTTT | CASSMSGGNTGELFF
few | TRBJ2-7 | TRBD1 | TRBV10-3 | TGTGCCATCAGCCCACTCCGGGACAGGGTCTACGAGCAGTACTTC | CAISPLRDRVYEQYF
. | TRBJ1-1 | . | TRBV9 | TGTGCCAGCAGCGTAGAGGGGACTCCGAACACTGAAGCTTTCTTT | CASSVEGTPNTEAFF
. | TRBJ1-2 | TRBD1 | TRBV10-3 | TGTGCCATCAGGCAAGTGACAGGGTTGGCCTATGGCTACACCTTC | CAIRQVTGLAYGYTF
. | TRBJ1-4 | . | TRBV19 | TGTGCCAGTAGTATCCTGGGGGCGCCCCGAGAAAAACTGTTTTTT | CASSILGAPREKLFF
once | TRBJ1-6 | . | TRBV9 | TGTGCCAGCAGAGGAGCGGGACTTTATAATTCACCCCTCCACTTT | CASRGAGLYNSPLHF
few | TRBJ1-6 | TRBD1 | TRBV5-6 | TGTGCCAGCAGCTTGTTCCGACAGGGTAGCTCCTATAATTCACCCCTCCACTTT | CASSLFRQGSSYNSPLHF
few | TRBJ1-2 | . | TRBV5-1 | TGCGCCAGCAGCCCCCGAGGGGGGGACTATGGCTACACCTTC | CASSPRGGDYGYTF